These 24 T cell receptor beta chains came from one sample sequenced in a study of OX40 agonist ivuxolimab in advanced cancers. Assay used: immunoSEQ multiplex PCR; TCRdb lists only in-frame clones, some missing. This table has tens of thousands of clones, around 90% appearing once. The specimen was CD4+ or CD8+ T cells sorted from blood, collected in a trial of the OX40 agonist ivuxolimab. These receptors came from an adult with an advanced solid tumor such as melanoma, head and neck, liver or kidney cancer.

The chain is built from TRBV5-4 and TRBJ2-3; no firm D call. V was trimmed by 0 bases and J by 3 bases, leaving 5 bases between them. This CDR3 comprises 13 residues. From germline, CDR1 is SGHNT and CDR2 YYREEE (reference sequence). CDR3 DNA: TGTGCCAGCAGCTTGGGAGGAACAGATACGCAGTATTTT. It specifies CASSLGGTDTQYF.

This chain joins TRBV2 and TRBJ2-5; 9 bases agree with TRBD1. The CDR3 is 15 residues long. V dropped 6 bases and J dropped 2; count of bases not matched to a gene: 7. Germline V gives CDR1 SNHLY, CDR2 FYNNEI. DNA for the CDR3: TGTGCCAGCAGCTTGACAGGGGGAGGGCAAGAGACCCAGTACTTC. This encodes CASSLTGGGQETQYF.

The chain carries TRBV28 and TRBJ1-4; tentatively, D is TRBD1 (5 bases). V lost 3 bases and J lost 2, with 10 bases in between. CDR1 is MDHEN and CDR2 is SYDVKM in the germline V gene. The CDR3 consists of 15 residues. CDR3 DNA sequence: TGTGCCAGCAGTTTCTGGACACCGACTAATGAAAAACTGTTTTTT. It specifies CASSFWTPTNEKLFF.

This clone has just one count. This sequence joins TRBV28 and TRBJ1-1; possibly TRBD1 for D (5 bases). Germline lookup yields CDR1 MDHEN and CDR2 SYDVKM. CDR3 length equals 14 residues. Trimming pared 8 bases from V and 2 bases from J, leaving 15 bases between. The CDR3 region has the DNA TGTGCCAGCGGGAATACGGGACCTAACACTGAAGCTTTCTTT. This encodes CASGNTGPNTEAFF. The variable domain in full, with the rest retrieved from reference TRBV28 and TRBJ1-1, is DVKVTQSSRYLVKRTGEKVFLECVQDMDHENMFWYRQDPGLGLRLIYFSYDVKMKEKGDIPEGYSVSREKKERFSLILESASTNQTSMYLCASGNTGPNTEAFFGQGTRLTVV.

The chain uses TRBV19 and TRBJ2-5, with D perhaps assigned TRBD1 or TRBD2 (5 bases each). CDR1 and CDR2 (germline): LNHDA, SQIVND (reference sequence). V dropped 4 bases and J dropped 1 base, with 13 bases sitting between them. This CDR3 has 15 amino acids. The DNA of the CDR3 is TGTGCCAGTAGTACCTACGGGACGTCCCAAGAGACCCAGTACTTC. It is translated as CASSTYGTSQETQYF. Filled out from reference TRBV19 and TRBJ2-5, the complete variable domain reads DGGITQSPKYLFRKEGQNVTLSCEQNLNHDAMYWYRQDPGQGLRLIYYSQIVNDFQKGDIAEGYSVSREKKESFPLTVTSAQKNPTAFYLCASSTYGTSQETQYFGPGTRLLVL.

This rearrangement joins TRBV7-6 to TRBJ2-7, with TRBD2 identical over 8 bases. CDR1 is SGHVS, CDR2 FNYEAQ, per germline. The CDR3 consists of 16 residues. Losses at the gene ends were 1 base for V and 6 bases for J; bases not matched to a gene: 11. The CDR3 here is CASSLEAAGGRGEQYF. The DNA of the CDR3 is TGTGCCAGCAGCTTAGAGGCTGCGGGGGGAAGGGGCGAGCAGTACTTC.

The V and J genes are TRBV5-1 and TRBJ2-5, with D possibly being TRBD1 (7 bases). Germline CDR1 reads SGHRS; CDR2 reads YFSETQ. There are 15 residues in the CDR3. Trimming removed 4 bases from V and 5 bases from J, with 18 bases in between. Here the CDR3 DNA reads TGCGCCAGCAGCAAGCAACTGGCAGGGGGGGAGACCCAGTACTTC. Its translation: CASSKQLAGGETQYF.

The chain employs TRBV5-1 and TRBJ2-5, with TRBD2 matching over 11 bases. Germline CDR1 SGHRS, CDR2 YFSETQ. The CDR3 length is 16 residues. V trimming: 4 bases; J trimming: 5 bases; junction bases outside the gene matches: 10. The CDR3 protein is CASSRSRLAGTETQYF. The CDR3 DNA reads TGCGCCAGCAGCCGCTCCCGACTAGCGGGAACGGAGACCCAGTACTTC.

This sequence joins TRBV27 and TRBJ1-3; D call uncertain. Trimming took 5 bases from V and 2 from J, leaving 1 base between them. The V gene's germline CDR1 is MNHEY and CDR2 SMNVEV (reference sequence). CDR3 length: 11 amino acids. CDR3 nucleotides: TGTGCCAGCAGTACTGGAAACACCATATATTTT. Protein: CASSTGNTIYF.

The chain carries TRBV7-9 and TRBJ1-2; 10 nucleotides match TRBD1. CDR1 is SEHNR and CDR2 is FQNEAQ in the germline V gene (reference sequence). The V and J ends lost 4 bases and 3 bases, in that order; junction bases with no gene match: 8. CDR3 size: 16 residues. The CDR3 is CASSSRQGAEYYGYTF. The CDR3, as DNA: TGTGCCAGCAGCTCGCGACAGGGGGCAGAATACTATGGCTACACCTTC.

The CDR3 here is CASSLGLGSYNEQFF. Written as DNA, the CDR3 is TGTGCCAGCAGCTTGGGACTAGGGTCCTACAATGAGCAGTTCTTC. This chain uses TRBV11-3 with TRBJ2-1, with 8 bases matching TRBD2. This CDR3 region has 15 residues. CDR1 is SGHNT, CDR2 YENEEA, per germline. V was clipped by 3 bases and J by 1 base; unmatched bases: 2.

DNA of the CDR3: TGTGCCAGTAGCCCCAGGGGCCCCGGCTACACCTTC. Its protein is CASSPRGPGYTF. The rearrangement links TRBV19 to TRBJ1-2; possibly TRBD1 for D (6 bases). CDR3 length: 12 residues. Germline CDR1 and CDR2: LNHDA and SQIVND (reference sequence). The V and J ends lost 6 bases and 8 bases respectively, with 13 bases between them.

This chain joins TRBV28 and TRBJ1-2; D not resolved. The CDR3 totals 12 residues. The V and J ends lost 3 bases and 8 bases respectively, with 10 bases between them. In germline, CDR1 is MDHEN, CDR2 SYDVKM. This chain's CDR3 is CASSFRMGGYTF. The DNA for the CDR3 is TGTGCCAGCAGTTTTAGGATGGGGGGCTACACCTTC.

This clone was counted once. The CDR3 here is CASERASYNEQFF. The CDR3 DNA sequence: TGTGCCAGCGAGCGGGCCTCCTACAATGAGCAGTTCTTC. This chain joins TRBV11-3 and TRBJ2-1; D perhaps matches TRBD2 (6 bases). This CDR3 contains 13 residues. CDR1 and CDR2 (germline): SGHNT, YENEEA. V was trimmed by 8 bases and J by 0 bases, leaving 8 bases between them.

This sequence joins TRBV30 and TRBJ2-7; D is unclear. From germline, CDR1 is GTSNPN and CDR2 SVGIG (reference sequence). V was clipped by 2 bases and J by 7 bases, with 15 bases between them. The CDR3 is made up of 13 amino acids. This chain's CDR3 is CAWSRGRELEQYF. The CDR3 bases are TGTGCCTGGAGTAGAGGACGAGAACTTGAGCAGTACTTC.

The V call is TRBV2, the J call TRBJ2-6; 8 positions agree with TRBD1. CDR3 length: 16 amino acids. Per germline, CDR1 SNHLY and CDR2 FYNNEI. V gave up 6 bases and J gave up 1 base; unmatched junction bases: 5. This CDR3 reads CASRTGAGSGANVLTF. Written as DNA, the CDR3 is TGTGCCAGCAGGACAGGGGCGGGTTCTGGGGCCAACGTCCTGACTTTC. The full variable domain, rest sourced from reference TRBV2 and TRBJ2-6, is EPEVTQTPSHQVTQMGQEVILRCVPISNHLYFYWYRQILGQKVEFLVSFYNNEISEKSEIFDDQFSVERPDGSNFTLKIRSTKLEDSAMYFCASRTGAGSGANVLTFGAGSRLTVL.

The V call is TRBV7-9, the J call TRBJ1-2, with TRBD1 as a possible D gene (6 bases). Germline V gene data show CDR1 as SEHNR and CDR2 as FQNEAQ (reference sequence). The CDR3 totals 12 residues. The V gene lost 0 bases and the J gene lost 7 bases, with 6 bases spanning the gap. CDR3 in DNA: TGTGCCAGCAGCTTAGCAGGGGGTGGCTACACCTTC. The encoded protein is CASSLAGGGYTF.

V and J are TRBV7-9 and TRBJ2-1; 7 bases match TRBD2. Germline V gene sequence: CDR1 SEHNR, CDR2 FQNEAQ (reference sequence). The CDR3 covers 15 residues. V was pared by 5 bases and J by 5 bases, with 9 bases of the junction left unmatched. CDR3 sequence: CASSLSLAANNEQFF. DNA of the CDR3: TGTGCCAGCAGCCTTTCGCTAGCGGCCAACAATGAGCAGTTCTTC.

The chain is built from TRBV5-5 and TRBJ2-3; unclear D gene. The CDR3 runs 13 residues. Germline V CDR1 and CDR2: SGHKS, YYEKEE (reference sequence). V lost 2 bases to trimming and J lost 1 base, with 5 bases between them. The CDR3 protein is CASSFPGTDTQYF. CDR3 DNA sequence: TGTGCCAGCAGCTTTCCAGGCACAGATACGCAGTATTTT. Drawing the rest from reference TRBV5-5 and TRBJ2-3, the complete variable domain is DAGVTQSPTHLIKTRGQQVTLRCSPISGHKSVSWYQQVLGQGPQFIFQYYEKEERGRGNFPDRFSARQFPNYSSELNVNALLLGDSALYLCASSFPGTDTQYFGPGTRLTVL.

The chain links TRBV9 to TRBJ1-2, with 11 bases aligning to TRBD1. The CDR3 extends over 15 amino acids. Unmatched junction bases numbered 8, after V lost 4 bases and J lost 6 bases. Germline CDR1 reads SGDLS; CDR2 reads YYNGEE. The CDR3 coding sequence is TGTGCCAGCAGCACCGGACAGGGGGCAGGGGATGGCTACACCTTC. Protein: CASSTGQGAGDGYTF.

The chain employs TRBV6-1 and TRBJ2-7, with 9 positions matching TRBD1. With V trimmed by 3 bases and J by 2 bases, 5 bases remained unmatched. This CDR3 is built from 15 residues. Germline V CDR1 and CDR2: MNHNS, SASEGT. The CDR3 sequence: CASSDRDRAAYEQYF. CDR3 nucleotides: TGTGCCAGCAGTGACAGGGACAGGGCTGCCTACGAGCAGTACTTC.

CDR3: CASSQWGEKLFF. The CDR3 nucleotides read TGTGCCAGCAGCCAGTGGGGTGAAAAACTGTTTTTT. This chain uses TRBV5-6 with TRBJ1-4; D uncertain. Trimming shortened V by 4 bases and J by 7 bases, and 8 bases separated the two germline ends. The CDR3 has 12 residues. Looked up from germline, CDR1 is SGHDT and CDR2 is YYEEEE.

The V gene is TRBV5-5, the J gene TRBJ2-1; 11 bases line up with TRBD2. The V gene's germline CDR1 is SGHKS and CDR2 YYEKEE (reference sequence). V trimming: 0 bases; J trimming: 9 bases; junction bases outside the gene matches: 5. This CDR3 contains 15 residues. In DNA form, the CDR3 reads TGTGCCAGCAGCTTGGTGTTAGCGGGAGGGGGTGAGCAGTTCTTC. Its translation: CASSLVLAGGGEQFF.

This chain joins TRBV30 and TRBJ2-1; possible D gene TRBD2, 6 bases. Germline V gene data show CDR1 as GTSNPN and CDR2 as SVGIG (reference sequence). Trimming left V 5 bases short and J 4 bases short, with 12 bases between. The CDR3 sequence is 13 residues long. For the CDR3, the DNA is TGTGCCTGGGCCCGGGACTTATACAATGAGCAGTTCTTC. Protein product: CAWARDLYNEQFF.